The 2 T cell receptor beta chains below were found in one sample sequenced in a study of CD8 T cells in ankylosing spondylitis. Each CDR3 protein gets one entry after TCRdb re-called the 5' RACE reads with MiXCR. The sample consists of over 700,000 distinct CDR3 sequences, 15% to 20% of them appearing once. Which antigens these TCRs recognize remains unknown. Study-wide findings and caveats: A TCR beta motif of 7 or 8 highly homologous variants appeared characteristic of ankylosing spondylitis blood.

Input material: blood, either unsorted or a sorted T cell fraction (not recorded which). The receptors derive from a male donor with ankylosing spondylitis.

The rearrangement uses TRBV29-1 and TRBJ2-1; D unresolved. CDR1 and CDR2 from the germline V gene are SQVTM and ANQGSEA. V was clipped by 5 bases and J by 5 bases, with 7 bases between them. The length of the CDR3 is 11 residues. The CDR3 here is CSVLLHNEQFF. CDR3 in DNA: TGCAGCGTTCTTTTACACAATGAGCAGTTCTTC.

This clonotype was found many times. The V call is TRBV5-1, the J call TRBJ1-1; perhaps TRBD1 as D (6 bases). V lost 4 bases and J 1 base, leaving 14 bases between the germline ends. CDR3 length: 15 residues. Germline V gene data show CDR1 as SGHRS and CDR2 as YFSETQ. CDR3 amino acids: CASSRRGGANTEAFF. As DNA, the CDR3 is TGCGCCAGCAGCCGGAGGGGGGGGGCGAACACTGAAGCTTTCTTT.